A selection of T cell receptor beta chains follows, all from one sample in a study of T-cell memory formation after mild COVID-19. TCRdb fed the 5' RACE reads into MiXCR, producing one record per CDR3 protein. In the table there are about 560,000 distinct CDR3 sequences, about 20% of which are singletons. Material for sequencing was PBMCs or a T cell subset sorted from them (not recorded which). The receptors were sampled from an adult woman who had mild COVID-19 (a few samples of this study predate the infection). Cell type and time point are not known. Both conserved end residues are part of each CDR3. Each record gives: V gene, J gene, CDR3 length, D gene, clone size, CDR3 protein, CDR3 DNA. The D gene is left open where the match is weak. Clone size appears in some rows only: once, few, many, or a class for an expanded clone.

V: TRBV3-1; J: TRBJ2-1; length: 15; D: TRBD1; size: many; CDR3: CASSQGQGPYNEQFF; DNA: TGTGCCAGCAGCCAAGGACAGGGGCCCTACAATGAGCAGTTCTTC
V: TRBV7-2; J: TRBJ2-7; length: 16; D: .; size: few; CDR3: CASSLRGEPIGYEQYF; DNA: TGTGCCAGCAGCTTAAGAGGGGAGCCCATCGGTTACGAGCAGTACTTC
V: TRBV6-6; J: TRBJ1-6; length: 16; D: .; size: .; CDR3: CASNTGGAVYNSPLHF; DNA: TGTGCCAGTAATACCGGGGGGGCTGTTTATAATTCACCCCTCCACTTT
V: TRBV7-2; J: TRBJ2-7; length: 16; D: .; size: few; CDR3: CASSLSAWGDSYEQYF; DNA: TGTGCCAGCAGCTTATCTGCTTGGGGGGACTCCTACGAGCAGTACTTC
V: TRBV28; J: TRBJ1-4; length: 14; D: .; size: few; CDR3: CASSSRGGNEKLFF; DNA: TGTGCCAGCAGTTCGAGGGGCGGTAATGAAAAACTGTTTTTT
V: TRBV5-6; J: TRBJ2-1; length: 14; D: .; size: many; CDR3: CASSHPLSYNEQFF; DNA: TGTGCCAGCAGCCATCCCCTCTCCTACAATGAGCAGTTCTTC
V: TRBV6-2/TRBV6-3; J: TRBJ1-1; length: 14; D: TRBD1; size: .; CDR3: CASSFQGASTEAFF; DNA: TGTGCCAGCAGTTTTCAGGGGGCGAGTACTGAAGCTTTCTTT
V: TRBV7-3; J: TRBJ2-5; length: 15; D: .; size: .; CDR3: CASSLTGGRQETQYF; DNA: TGTGCCAGCAGCTTAACAGGGGGTCGCCAAGAGACCCAGTACTTC
V: TRBV20-1; J: TRBJ2-1; length: 18; D: TRBD2; size: .; CDR3: CSATPALGLAVSYNEQFF; DNA: TGCAGTGCTACCCCCGCCCTGGGACTAGCGGTCTCCTACAATGAGCAGTTCTTC
V: TRBV28; J: TRBJ1-2; length: 16; D: TRBD1; size: .; CDR3: CASSSGQGRGIYGYTF; DNA: TGTGCCAGCAGCTCGGGACAGGGAAGGGGGATCTATGGCTACACCTTC
V: TRBV20-1; J: TRBJ2-1; length: 14; D: .; size: .; CDR3: CSAKLGGPYNEQFF; DNA: TGCAGTGCTAAGCTAGGGGGGCCCTACAATGAGCAGTTCTTC
V: TRBV25-1; J: TRBJ2-1; length: 15; D: TRBD2; size: few; CDR3: CASNGGSGSWNEQFF; DNA: TGTGCCAGCAACGGTGGTAGCGGGAGTTGGAATGAGCAGTTCTTC
V: TRBV11-3; J: TRBJ2-5; length: 15; D: .; size: few; CDR3: CASSLPVGSQETQYF; DNA: TGTGCCAGCAGCTTACCGGTCGGATCCCAAGAGACCCAGTACTTC
V: TRBV7-2; J: TRBJ1-2; length: 14; D: TRBD1; size: few; CDR3: CASSTTGGGYGYTF; DNA: TGTGCCAGCAGCACGACAGGGGGTGGATATGGCTACACCTTC
V: TRBV15; J: TRBJ2-7; length: 15; D: TRBD1; size: few; CDR3: CATSLSGTAEYEQYF; DNA: TGTGCCACCAGCCTCTCCGGGACAGCGGAATACGAGCAGTACTTC
V: TRBV19; J: TRBJ1-2; length: 13; D: TRBD1; size: few; CDR3: CATRDSSNYGYTF; DNA: TGTGCCACCCGGGACAGTTCTAACTATGGCTACACCTTC
V: TRBV4-1; J: TRBJ2-7; length: 18; D: TRBD2; size: .; CDR3: CASSQHVTSGDSSYEQYF; DNA: TGCGCCAGCAGCCAACACGTCACTAGCGGGGATTCCTCCTACGAGCAGTACTTC
V: TRBV25-1; J: TRBJ2-4; length: 15; D: .; size: few; CDR3: CASSEKGAAKNIQYF; DNA: TGTGCCAGCAGTGAAAAGGGTGCAGCCAAAAACATTCAGTACTTC
V: TRBV27; J: TRBJ2-6; length: 13; D: .; size: few; CDR3: CASRKAGANVLTF; DNA: TGTGCCAGCAGGAAAGCTGGGGCCAACGTCCTGACTTTC
V: TRBV12-3/TRBV12-4; J: TRBJ1-1; length: 14; D: .; size: .; CDR3: CASSLREGSTEAFF; DNA: TGTGCCAGCAGTTTAAGGGAGGGTAGCACTGAAGCTTTCTTT
V: TRBV7-8; J: TRBJ1-6; length: 15; D: .; size: .; CDR3: CASTVGGSYNSPLHF; DNA: TGTGCCAGCACTGTCGGCGGTTCCTATAATTCACCCCTCCACTTT
V: TRBV5-5; J: TRBJ2-2; length: 17; D: TRBD1; size: few; CDR3: CASSLDPGQGGTGELFF; DNA: TGTGCCAGCAGCTTGGACCCAGGACAGGGTGGCACCGGGGAGCTGTTTTTT
V: TRBV9; J: TRBJ2-3; length: 15; D: .; size: .; CDR3: CASSVGGARADTQYF; DNA: TGTGCCAGCAGCGTAGGTGGGGCCCGAGCAGATACGCAGTATTTT
V: TRBV7-9; J: TRBJ2-1; length: 17; D: TRBD2; size: many; CDR3: CASSLGIAGVGYNEQFF; DNA: TGTGCCAGCAGCCTCGGAATAGCGGGAGTAGGCTACAATGAGCAGTTCTTC
V: TRBV7-2; J: TRBJ2-7; length: 14; D: .; size: .; CDR3: CASSLEGGTYEQYF; DNA: TGTGCCAGCAGCTTAGAAGGGGGGACCTACGAGCAGTACTTC
V: TRBV6-6; J: TRBJ2-1; length: 15; D: TRBD2; size: few; CDR3: CASSYSGTSPNEQFF; DNA: TGTGCCAGCAGTTATTCTGGGACTAGCCCCAATGAGCAGTTCTTC
V: TRBV27; J: TRBJ2-3; length: 15; D: .; size: few; CDR3: CASSWSRASTDTQYF; DNA: TGTGCCAGCAGTTGGTCTCGGGCCAGCACAGATACGCAGTATTTT
V: TRBV18; J: TRBJ2-7; length: 15; D: .; size: .; CDR3: CASSPKWGESHEQYF; DNA: TGTGCCAGCTCACCAAAATGGGGGGAGTCCCACGAGCAGTACTTC
V: TRBV7-9; J: TRBJ1-1; length: 15; D: .; size: few; CDR3: CASTRTSTVNTEAFF; DNA: TGTGCCAGCACCCGCACCTCAACGGTGAACACTGAAGCTTTCTTT
V: TRBV7-2; J: TRBJ2-3; length: 15; D: .; size: few; CDR3: CASSVHRASTDTQYF; DNA: TGTGCCAGCAGCGTGCACAGGGCAAGCACAGATACGCAGTATTTT
V: TRBV3-1; J: TRBJ2-2; length: 15; D: TRBD1; size: few; CDR3: CASSRRQGNTGELFF; DNA: TGTGCCAGCAGCCGCAGACAGGGTAACACCGGGGAGCTGTTTTTT
V: TRBV7-2; J: TRBJ2-7; length: 13; D: .; size: .; CDR3: CASSLTFHYEQYF; DNA: TGTGCCAGCAGCTTAACATTTCACTACGAGCAGTACTTC
V: TRBV9; J: TRBJ2-7; length: 15; D: .; size: few; CDR3: CASSVDATSGYEQYF; DNA: TGTGCCAGCAGCGTAGATGCTACTTCCGGTTACGAGCAGTACTTC
V: TRBV30; J: TRBJ2-2; length: 15; D: .; size: few; CDR3: CAWSAPHRRTGELFF; DNA: TGTGCCTGGAGTGCCCCACACCGTAGGACCGGGGAGCTGTTTTTT
V: TRBV30; J: TRBJ1-1; length: 15; D: .; size: few; CDR3: CAWRSGQPMNTEAFF; DNA: TGTGCCTGGAGGAGCGGACAGCCTATGAACACTGAAGCTTTCTTT
V: TRBV7-9; J: TRBJ1-5; length: 15; D: .; size: few; CDR3: CASSRGGVGNQPQHF; DNA: TGTGCCAGCAGCCGAGGGGGAGTCGGCAATCAGCCCCAGCATTTT
V: TRBV5-6; J: TRBJ1-5; length: 15; D: .; size: few; CDR3: CASSLVGSSNEPQHF; DNA: TGTGCCAGCAGCTTGGTCGGCAGCTCCAATGAGCCCCAGCATTTT
V: TRBV7-6; J: TRBJ2-2; length: 16; D: TRBD1; size: few; CDR3: CASSQTGTGGIGELFF; DNA: TGTGCCAGCAGCCAAACCGGGACAGGGGGCATCGGGGAGCTGTTTTTT
V: TRBV7-2; J: TRBJ1-2; length: 14; D: .; size: .; CDR3: CASSSGNPYYGYTF; DNA: TGTGCCAGCAGCTCGGGGAACCCTTACTATGGCTACACCTTC